One and the same sample provided the 9 T cell receptor beta chains below, sequenced in a study of blood T cells in healthy people across ages. A sample-barcoded 5' primer and a J-beta primer mix were used in a second PCR of roughly 7 to 12 cycles. From the 5' RACE reads, TCRdb called clonotypes with MiXCR, one entry per CDR3 protein. The sample holds 630,000 or so distinct CDR3 sequences, around 32% seen once. The sequenced sample was blood. The receptors come from a woman aged 80 or over in good health.

A remark on this clonotype: This may be a read error, as it is one base from a much larger clone. The V and J genes are TRBV6-2 or TRBV6-3 and TRBJ1-5, with no clear D. CDR1 MNHEY and CDR2 SVGEGT come from the germline V gene. CDR3 length equals 18 residues. The CDR3 reads CANSFPKPGNARGQPQHF. The CDR3 bases are TGTGCCAACAGTTTCCCCAAACCGGGGAATGCTCGTGGTCAGCCCCAGCATTTT.

This clonotype was recorded once. The junction differs from germline at one of its ends, possibly a read error. The chain uses TRBV6-6 and TRBJ2-3; D might be TRBD2 (7 bases). The V gene's germline CDR1 is MNHNY and CDR2 SVGAGI (reference sequence). The CDR3 spans 16 residues. This chain's CDR3 is CACSSKGGLNTDTQYF. The DNA of the CDR3 is TGTGCCTGCAGTTCAAAGGGGGGGCTGAACACAGATACGCAGTATTTT.

This chain links TRBV6-5 with TRBJ1-2, with 7 bases aligning to TRBD1. The trim removed 6 bases at V and 6 bases at J, leaving 13 bases unmatched. CDR1 is MNHEY and CDR2 is SVGAGI in the germline V gene. The CDR3 length is 15 residues. The CDR3, as DNA: TGTGCCAGCAGACCCCTCCTGACAGGGCCCGATGGCTACACCTTC. The encoded protein is CASRPLLTGPDGYTF.

This clonotype appeared many times. V and J are TRBV19 and TRBJ1-2; TRBD1 matches 8 bases. Germline CDR1 reads LNHDA; CDR2 reads SQIVND (reference sequence). There are 15 residues in the CDR3. The trim removed 5 bases at V and 5 bases at J, leaving 10 bases unmatched. The CDR3 DNA sequence: TGTGCCAGTAGTTCGGACCAGGGGGCGCGATATGGCTACACCTTC. Protein: CASSSDQGARYGYTF. The whole variable domain, remainder taken from reference TRBV19 and TRBJ1-2, is DGGITQSPKYLFRKEGQNVTLSCEQNLNHDAMYWYRQDPGQGLRLIYYSQIVNDFQKGDIAEGYSVSREKKESFPLTVTSAQKNPTAFYLCASSSDQGARYGYTFGSGTRLTVV.

As to this clonotype: A much bigger clone sits one base away, suggesting this may be a read error. This rearrangement joins TRBV20-1 to TRBJ1-1; 9 bases are shared with TRBD1. The CDR3 has 14 residues. J lost 0 bases, V lost 3 bases, and 2 bases had no gene match. CDR1 DFQATT and CDR2 SNEGSKA come from the germline V gene (reference sequence). CDR3 coding DNA: TGCAGTGCTAGGGGGACAGGGTTGAACACTGAAGCTTTCTTT. This codes for CSARGTGLNTEAFF.

This clonotype has just one count. The chain recombines TRBV18 with TRBJ2-2; D is unclear. Trimming cost V 3 bases and J 4 bases, with 18 bases left between them. Germline CDR1 and CDR2: KGHSH and LQKENI. The CDR3 length is 17 residues. The CDR3 is CASSPTASASGTGELFF. The CDR3 DNA is TGTGCCAGCTCACCCACGGCGTCTGCTTCGGGCACCGGGGAGCTGTTTTTT.

This clonotype showed up many times. Relative to the germline gene, one junction end is altered; a read error may explain this. V and J are TRBV7-9 and TRBJ2-3; no reliable D call. Germline assignment: CDR1 SEHNR and CDR2 FQNEAQ (reference sequence). The CDR3 is 16 amino acids. The CDR3 region has the DNA TGTGCCAGCAGGCCCCCCGAACGGATTGGCACACATACGCAGTATTTT. It is translated as CASRPPERIGTHTQYF.

The chain combines TRBV6-5 with TRBJ1-6, with TRBD1 matching 7 bases. Germline V gene data show CDR1 as MNHEY and CDR2 as SVGAGI. The CDR3 has 17 amino acids. Trimming cost V 2 bases and J 2 bases; bases outside gene matches: 6. As DNA, the CDR3 is TGTGCCAGCAGTTACGGGCAGGGGGGGACCTATAATTCACCCCTCCACTTT. It encodes CASSYGQGGTYNSPLHF.

This clonotype was found many times. This chain joins TRBV4-2 and TRBJ2-5; perhaps TRBD2 as D (5 bases). V shed 0 bases and J shed 6 bases, with 17 bases lying between them. This CDR3 spans 16 amino acids. Germline CDR1 reads LGHNA; CDR2 reads YNFKEQ. CDR3 region: CASSQDFGKGMKTQYF. CDR3 nucleotides: TGTGCCAGCAGCCAAGATTTCGGGAAGGGAATGAAGACCCAGTACTTC.